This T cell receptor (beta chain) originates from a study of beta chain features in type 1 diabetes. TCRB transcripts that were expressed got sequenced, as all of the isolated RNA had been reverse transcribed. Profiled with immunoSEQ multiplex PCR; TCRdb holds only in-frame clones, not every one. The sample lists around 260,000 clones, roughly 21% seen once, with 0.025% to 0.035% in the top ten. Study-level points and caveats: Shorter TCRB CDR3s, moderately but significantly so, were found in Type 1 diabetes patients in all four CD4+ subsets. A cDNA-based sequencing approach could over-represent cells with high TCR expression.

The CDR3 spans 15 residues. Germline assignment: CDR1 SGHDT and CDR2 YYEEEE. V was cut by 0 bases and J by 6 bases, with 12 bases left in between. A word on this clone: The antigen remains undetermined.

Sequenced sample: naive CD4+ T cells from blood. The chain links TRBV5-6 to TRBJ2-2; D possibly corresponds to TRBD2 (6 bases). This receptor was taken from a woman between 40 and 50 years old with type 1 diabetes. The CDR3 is CASSLAMRRAGELFF. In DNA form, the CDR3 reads TGTGCCAGCAGCTTGGCCATGCGGAGGGCCGGGGAGCTGTTTTTT.